These 7 T cell receptor beta chains originate from one sample sequenced in a study of cytomegalovirus exposure and HLA in healthy donors. Researchers ran the PCR with 60 Vbeta and 13 Jbeta primers. Clones were read by immunoSEQ multiplex PCR, and TCRdb kept only the in-frame ones, dropping some. The profile shows some 110,000 clones, around 82% of them singletons. Sequences were obtained from PBMCs. Every receptor here comes from a man in his forties or fifties in good health and CMV-seronegative.

The rearrangement joins TRBV28 to TRBJ1-1, with TRBD1 identical over 10 bases. Unmatched junction bases numbered 11, after V lost 5 bases and J lost 11 bases. The CDR3 covers 14 residues. Germline lookup yields CDR1 MDHEN and CDR2 SYDVKM. CDR3 protein: CASSTPGQGLRAFF. The CDR3 bases are TGTGCCAGCAGTACGCCGGGACAGGGGCTAAGGGCTTTCTTT.

This sequence joins TRBV19 and TRBJ2-2, with TRBD1 as a possible D gene (7 bases). This CDR3 spans 15 amino acids. Germline lookup yields CDR1 LNHDA and CDR2 SQIVND (reference sequence). Trimming shortened V by 1 base and J by 4 bases, and 10 bases separated the two germline ends. The CDR3 reads CASSIGQGGTGELFF. The CDR3 DNA follows: TGTGCCAGTAGTATAGGACAGGGAGGCACCGGGGAGCTGTTTTTT. Combining the CDR3 with reference TRBV19 and TRBJ2-2 gives the whole variable domain DGGITQSPKYLFRKEGQNVTLSCEQNLNHDAMYWYRQDPGQGLRLIYYSQIVNDFQKGDIAEGYSVSREKKESFPLTVTSAQKNPTAFYLCASSIGQGGTGELFFGEGSRLTVL.

The genes are TRBV5-1 and TRBJ1-2; possibly TRBD1 for D (6 bases). The CDR3 runs 16 residues. Germline V gene data show CDR1 as SGHRS and CDR2 as YFSETQ. The V end was cut by 0 bases, the J end by 0 bases, with 12 bases between. The CDR3 region is CASSLAFGQSNYGYTF. For the CDR3, the DNA is TGCGCCAGCAGCTTGGCTTTTGGACAGTCTAACTATGGCTACACCTTC.

The chain employs TRBV7-9 and TRBJ2-1; 8 bases fit TRBD2. The CDR3 has 15 amino acids. CDR1 is SEHNR, CDR2 FQNEAQ, per germline (reference sequence). The J segment lost 2 bases and the V segment lost 3 bases, leaving 3 bases of the junction unmatched. CDR3 protein: CASSFRGGPYNEQFF. The CDR3 region has the DNA TGTGCCAGCAGCTTCCGGGGGGGACCCTACAATGAGCAGTTCTTC.

The genes are TRBV7-9 and TRBJ2-5, with 7 bases aligning to TRBD2. V gave up 4 bases and J gave up 5 bases; unmatched junction bases: 7. CDR1 and CDR2 from the germline V gene are SEHNR and FQNEAQ (reference sequence). CDR3 length equals 14 residues. This CDR3 is CASSSQTSHETQYF. CDR3 DNA: TGTGCCAGCAGCTCCCAGACTAGCCATGAGACCCAGTACTTC.

The V call is TRBV6-5, the J call TRBJ2-5, with a possible D match to TRBD1 (6 bases). Trimming took off 6 bases at V and 4 bases at J, with 12 bases between the two ends. This CDR3 is built from 13 residues. The germline gives CDR1 MNHEY, CDR2 SVGAGI. CDR3 in DNA: TGTGCCAGCAGCTGGGGCAGGGGAGAGACCCAGTACTTC. This encodes CASSWGRGETQYF.

In this sample, this clone turned up a few times. The sample contains more than one DNA sequence encoding this CDR3. The rearrangement joins TRBV6-5 to TRBJ2-3, with a possible D match to TRBD1 (6 bases). The CDR3 runs 15 residues. Per germline, CDR1 MNHEY and CDR2 SVGAGI. The V gene lost 0 bases and the J gene lost 5 bases, with 12 bases spanning the gap. CDR3 nucleotides: TGTGCCAGCAGTTACTCCGGCAGGGGAATAGATACGCAGTATTTT. Its protein is CASSYSGRGIDTQYF.